A selection of T cell receptor beta chains follows, all from one sample in a study of blood T cell repertoires in COVID-19. The protocol was immunoSEQ multiplex PCR, while the TCRdb copy is restricted to in-frame clones and leaves out a portion. The table has about 260,000 clones, around 87% seen once. What was sequenced was peripheral blood. Source of these receptors: a woman in her 40s who had recovered from COVID-19. Both conserved end residues are part of each CDR3. The D gene is left open where the match is weak. Expanded clones are given a class, and other clones once, few, many or no size at all.

D,size,J,V,CDR3,DNA
TRBD1,-,TRBJ2-3,TRBV5-1,CASSLEGQTEGTQYF,TGCGCCAGCAGCTTGGAGGGACAGACTGAGGGTACGCAGTATTTT
-,-,TRBJ1-5,TRBV5-1,CASSLDGNQPQHF,TGCGCCAGCAGCTTGGACGGGAATCAGCCCCAGCATTTT
TRBD1,once,TRBJ1-6,TRBV6-5,CASSGTGALNSPLHF,TGTGCCAGCAGCGGGACAGGGGCTCTTAATTCACCCCTCCACTTT
-,-,TRBJ2-3,TRBV9,CASSATSTSFGGQYF,TGTGCCAGCAGCGCGACATCCACCTCTTTCGGGGGGCAGTATTTT
-,-,TRBJ1-5,TRBV5-6,CASSLRTESLWPQHF,TGTGCCAGCAGCTTGAGGACAGAGAGCCTTTGGCCCCAGCATTTT
TRBD1,-,TRBJ2-7,TRBV6-6,CASSYSGQGANDF,TGTGCCAGCAGTTACTCAGGACAGGGGGCTAACGACTTC
TRBD2,-,TRBJ2-2,TRBV7-2,CASSLLAGGPGELFF,TGTGCCAGCAGCTTACTAGCGGGGGGCCCCGGGGAGCTGTTTTTT
TRBD2,once,TRBJ2-7,TRBV7-9,CASSQTSGGDEQYF,TGTGCCAGCAGTCAAACTAGCGGGGGCGACGAGCAGTACTTC
TRBD1,-,TRBJ2-3,TRBV10-3,CAISPGQDADTQYF,TGTGCCATCAGTCCGGGACAGGACGCAGATACGCAGTATTTT
-,-,TRBJ1-1,TRBV27,CASSISEGAEAFF,TGTGCCAGCAGTATATCCGAAGGGGCTGAAGCTTTCTTT
TRBD1,-,TRBJ2-1,TRBV19,CASSSPGQGPYNEQFF,TGTGCCAGTAGTTCGCCGGGACAGGGGCCCTACAATGAGCAGTTCTTC
TRBD1,-,TRBJ2-7,TRBV6-6,CASTEGAEQYF,TGTGCCAGCACCGAGGGGGCCGAGCAGTACTTC
-,-,TRBJ1-5,TRBV19,CASSIASGLNQPQHF,TGTGCCAGTAGTATAGCTTCAGGGTTGAATCAGCCCCAGCATTTT
TRBD2,-,TRBJ2-5,TRBV19,CASRTSEETQYF,TGTGCCAGTAGGACTAGCGAAGAGACCCAGTACTTC
TRBD1,few,TRBJ1-6,TRBV19,CASSSGQGGSPLHF,TGTGCCAGTAGTTCCGGACAGGGAGGGTCACCCCTCCACTTT
-,-,TRBJ2-1,TRBV5-1,CASRDTSSYNEQFF,TGCGCCAGTAGGGACACGAGCTCCTACAATGAGCAGTTCTTC
-,once,TRBJ1-3,TRBV13,CASSGGEAGNTIYF,TGTGCCAGCAGCGGGGGGGAGGCTGGAAACACCATATATTTT
TRBD1,-,TRBJ1-5,TRBV27,CASTPTGGNQPQHF,TGTGCCAGCACCCCTACAGGGGGCAATCAGCCCCAGCATTTT
-,-,TRBJ2-1,TRBV5-1,CASSRGPGRSYNEQFF,TGCGCCAGCAGTCGCGGGCCAGGCCGCTCCTACAATGAGCAGTTCTTC
TRBD1,-,TRBJ1-5,TRBV19,CATREDRGLVNQPQHF,TGTGCCACCAGGGAGGACAGGGGGTTAGTCAATCAGCCCCAGCATTTT
TRBD2,-,TRBJ2-6,TRBV27,CASRTRGVTSGANVLTF,TGTGCCAGCCGAACCCGGGGGGTGACCTCTGGGGCCAACGTCCTGACTTTC
TRBD2,once,TRBJ2-2,TRBV9,CASSPKGAGVTGELFF,TGTGCCAGCAGCCCTAAGGGAGCGGGGGTTACCGGGGAGCTGTTTTTT
TRBD1,-,TRBJ1-6,TRBV2,CASADRVDSPLHF,TGTGCCAGCGCAGACAGGGTAGATTCACCCCTCCACTTT
TRBD1,-,TRBJ1-2,TRBV4-1,CASSQDAQGANYGYTF,TGCGCCAGCAGCCAAGATGCCCAGGGGGCTAACTATGGCTACACCTTC